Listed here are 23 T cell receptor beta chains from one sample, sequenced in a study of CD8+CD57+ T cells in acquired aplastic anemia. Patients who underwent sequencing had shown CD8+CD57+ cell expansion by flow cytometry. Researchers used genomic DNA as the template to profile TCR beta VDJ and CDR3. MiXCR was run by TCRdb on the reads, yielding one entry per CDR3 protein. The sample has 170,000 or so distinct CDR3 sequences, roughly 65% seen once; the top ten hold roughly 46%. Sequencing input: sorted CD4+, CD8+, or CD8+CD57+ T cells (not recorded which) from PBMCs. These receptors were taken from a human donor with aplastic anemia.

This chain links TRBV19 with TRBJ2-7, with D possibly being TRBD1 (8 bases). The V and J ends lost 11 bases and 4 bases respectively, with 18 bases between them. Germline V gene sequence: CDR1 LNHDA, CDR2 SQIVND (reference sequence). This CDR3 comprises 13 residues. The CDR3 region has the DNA TGTGCCGGGGGGGGACAGGATCGGTACGAGCAGTACTTC. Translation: CAGGGQDRYEQYF.

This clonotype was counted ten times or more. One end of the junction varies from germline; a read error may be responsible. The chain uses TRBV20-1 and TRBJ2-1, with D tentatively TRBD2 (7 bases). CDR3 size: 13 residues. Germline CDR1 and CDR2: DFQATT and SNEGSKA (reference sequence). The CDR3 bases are TGCAGTGCTAGTGGGGGGGCCCACAATGAGCAGCTCTTC. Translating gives CSASGGAHNEQLF.

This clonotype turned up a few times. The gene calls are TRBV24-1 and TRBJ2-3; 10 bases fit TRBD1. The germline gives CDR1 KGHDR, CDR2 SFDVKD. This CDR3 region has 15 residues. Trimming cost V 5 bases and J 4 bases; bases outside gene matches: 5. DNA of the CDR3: TGTGCCACCAGTGTGAGGACAGGGGGGCCAGATACGCAGTATTTT. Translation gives CATSVRTGGPDTQYF.

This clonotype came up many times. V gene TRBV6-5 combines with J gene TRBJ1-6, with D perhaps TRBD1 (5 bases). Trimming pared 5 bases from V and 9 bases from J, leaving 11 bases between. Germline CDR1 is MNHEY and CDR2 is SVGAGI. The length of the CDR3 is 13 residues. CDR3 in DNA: TGTGCCAGCAGTGGGACCTTAATTTCACCCCTCCACTTT. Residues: CASSGTLISPLHF.

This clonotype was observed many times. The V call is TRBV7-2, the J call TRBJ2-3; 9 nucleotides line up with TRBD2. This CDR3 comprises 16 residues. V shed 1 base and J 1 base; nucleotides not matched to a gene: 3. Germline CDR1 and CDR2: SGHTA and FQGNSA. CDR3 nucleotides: TGTGCCAGCAGCTTAGGCGCTAGCGGGGGCACAGATACGCAGTATTTT. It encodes CASSLGASGGTDTQYF.

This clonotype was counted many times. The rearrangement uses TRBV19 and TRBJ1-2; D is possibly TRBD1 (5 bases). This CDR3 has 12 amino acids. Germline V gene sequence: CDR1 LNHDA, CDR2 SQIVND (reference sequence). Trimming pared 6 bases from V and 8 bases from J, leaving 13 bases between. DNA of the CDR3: TGTGCCAGTAGACGGGGCGCGGAAGGCTACACCTTC. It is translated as CASRRGAEGYTF.

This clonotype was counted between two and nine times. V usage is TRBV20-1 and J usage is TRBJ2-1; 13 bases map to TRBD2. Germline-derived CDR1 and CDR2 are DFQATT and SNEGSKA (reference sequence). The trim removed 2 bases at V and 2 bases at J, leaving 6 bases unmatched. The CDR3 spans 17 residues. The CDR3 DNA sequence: TGCAGTGCTAGACCACTACTAGCGGGAGGGACCTACAATGAGCAGTTCTTC. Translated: CSARPLLAGGTYNEQFF.

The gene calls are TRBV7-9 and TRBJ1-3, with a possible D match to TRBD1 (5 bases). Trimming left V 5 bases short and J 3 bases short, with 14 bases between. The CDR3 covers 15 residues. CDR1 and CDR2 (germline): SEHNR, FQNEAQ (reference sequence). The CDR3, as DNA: TGTGCCAGCAGCAGAGCAGGGATAAATGGAAACACCATATATTTT. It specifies CASSRAGINGNTIYF.

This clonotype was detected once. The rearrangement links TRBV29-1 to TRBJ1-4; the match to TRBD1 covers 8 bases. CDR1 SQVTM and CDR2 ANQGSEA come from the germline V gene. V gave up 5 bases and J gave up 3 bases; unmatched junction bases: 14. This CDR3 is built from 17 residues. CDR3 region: CSVRTGSFIGSNEKLFF. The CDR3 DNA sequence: TGCAGCGTTCGGACAGGGAGTTTCATTGGTTCTAATGAAAAACTGTTTTTT.

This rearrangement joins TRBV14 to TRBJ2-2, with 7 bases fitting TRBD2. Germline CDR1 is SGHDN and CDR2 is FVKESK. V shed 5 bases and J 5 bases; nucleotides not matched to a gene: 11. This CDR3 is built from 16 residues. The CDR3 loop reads CASSLGSSGRTGELFF. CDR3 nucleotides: TGTGCCAGCAGCTTAGGGTCTAGCGGAAGGACCGGGGAGCTGTTTTTT.

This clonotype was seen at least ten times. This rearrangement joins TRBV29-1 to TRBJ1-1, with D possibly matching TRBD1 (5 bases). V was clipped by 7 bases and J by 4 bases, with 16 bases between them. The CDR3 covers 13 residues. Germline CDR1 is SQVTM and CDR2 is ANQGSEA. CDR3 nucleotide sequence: TGCAGCGGCGATGGGGAGGGGTTCACTGAAGCTTTCTTT. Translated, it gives CSGDGEGFTEAFF.

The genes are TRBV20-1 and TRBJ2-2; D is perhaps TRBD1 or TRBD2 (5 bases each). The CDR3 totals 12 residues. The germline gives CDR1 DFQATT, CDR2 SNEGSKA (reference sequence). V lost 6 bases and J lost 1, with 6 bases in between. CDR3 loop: CSAGVNTGELFF. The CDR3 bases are TGCAGTGCGGGGGTGAACACCGGGGAGCTGTTTTTT.

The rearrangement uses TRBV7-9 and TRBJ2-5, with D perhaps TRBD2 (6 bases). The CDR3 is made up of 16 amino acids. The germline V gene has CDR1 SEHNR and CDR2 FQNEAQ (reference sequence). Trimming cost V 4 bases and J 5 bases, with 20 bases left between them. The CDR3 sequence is CASSWGSGLDGETQYF. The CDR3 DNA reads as TGTGCCAGCAGCTGGGGGAGCGGGTTGGACGGGGAGACCCAGTACTTC.

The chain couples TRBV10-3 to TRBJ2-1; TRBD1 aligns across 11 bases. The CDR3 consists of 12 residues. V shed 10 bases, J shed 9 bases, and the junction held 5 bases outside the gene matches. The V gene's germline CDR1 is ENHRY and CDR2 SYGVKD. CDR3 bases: TGTGCCAGCGGACAGGGGGCAGGTGAGCAGTTCTTC. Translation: CASGQGAGEQFF.

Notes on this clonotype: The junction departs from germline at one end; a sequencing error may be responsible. Written as DNA, the CDR3 is TGCGCCAGCAGCCAAGGTCTCATCTCCTATATTTCACCCCTCCACTTT. The encoded protein is CASSQGLISYISPLHF. This rearrangement joins TRBV4-1 to TRBJ1-6; D not resolved. Germline V gives CDR1 MGHRA, CDR2 YSYEKL. The CDR3 is 16 amino acids.

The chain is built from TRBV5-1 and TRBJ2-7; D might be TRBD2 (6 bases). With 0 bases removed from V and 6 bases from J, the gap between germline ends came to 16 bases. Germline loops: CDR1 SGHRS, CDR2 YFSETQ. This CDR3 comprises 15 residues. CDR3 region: CASSLAGGSLGEQYF. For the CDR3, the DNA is TGCGCCAGCAGCTTGGCCGGGGGTTCGTTGGGCGAGCAGTACTTC.

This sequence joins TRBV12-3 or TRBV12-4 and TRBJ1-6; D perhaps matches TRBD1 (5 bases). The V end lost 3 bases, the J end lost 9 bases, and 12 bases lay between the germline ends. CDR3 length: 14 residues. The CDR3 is CASSFRQGGSPLHF. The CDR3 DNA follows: TGTGCCAGCAGTTTTCGGCAGGGAGGTTCACCCCTCCACTTT.

Written as DNA, the CDR3 is TGTGCCAGTTGTCCGTGGGCCGGGGAGGGTTACAATGAGCAGTTCTTC. Translation: CASCPWAGEGYNEQFF. This rearrangement joins TRBV19 to TRBJ2-1, with TRBD2 matching 7 bases. With 8 bases clipped from V and 4 bases from J, the junction kept 14 bases outside the gene matches. Germline CDR1 is LNHDA and CDR2 is SQIVND (reference sequence). The length of the CDR3 is 16 residues.

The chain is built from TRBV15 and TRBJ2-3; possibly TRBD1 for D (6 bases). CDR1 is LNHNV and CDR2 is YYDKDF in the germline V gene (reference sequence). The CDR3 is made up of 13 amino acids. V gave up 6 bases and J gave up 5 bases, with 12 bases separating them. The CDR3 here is CATRGGDGDTQYF. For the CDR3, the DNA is TGTGCCACCAGAGGGGGAGATGGAGATACGCAGTATTTT.

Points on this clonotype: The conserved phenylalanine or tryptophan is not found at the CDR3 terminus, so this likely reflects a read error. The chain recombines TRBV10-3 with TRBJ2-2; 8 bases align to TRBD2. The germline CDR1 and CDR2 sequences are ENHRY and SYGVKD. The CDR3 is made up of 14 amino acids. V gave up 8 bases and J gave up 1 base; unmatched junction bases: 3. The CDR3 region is CAIEGTRNTGELFL. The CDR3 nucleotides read TGTGCCATCGAGGGGACTAGGAACACCGGGGAGCTGTTTCTT.

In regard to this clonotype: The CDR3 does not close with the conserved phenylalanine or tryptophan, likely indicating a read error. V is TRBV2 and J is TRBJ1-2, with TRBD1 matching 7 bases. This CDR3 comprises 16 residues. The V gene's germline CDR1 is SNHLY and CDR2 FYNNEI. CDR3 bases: TGCGCCAGCAGTGAGGTTGGCAGGGGGTGGGACTATGGCTACACCTCC. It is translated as CASSEVGRGWDYGYTS.

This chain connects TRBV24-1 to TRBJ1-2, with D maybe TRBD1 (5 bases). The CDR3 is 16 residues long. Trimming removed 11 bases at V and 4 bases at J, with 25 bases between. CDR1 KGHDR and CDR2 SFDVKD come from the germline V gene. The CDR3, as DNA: TGTGCCAGCTCATCGGTGCAGGGAGGGGATAGCTATGGCTACACCTTC. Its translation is CASSSVQGGDSYGYTF.

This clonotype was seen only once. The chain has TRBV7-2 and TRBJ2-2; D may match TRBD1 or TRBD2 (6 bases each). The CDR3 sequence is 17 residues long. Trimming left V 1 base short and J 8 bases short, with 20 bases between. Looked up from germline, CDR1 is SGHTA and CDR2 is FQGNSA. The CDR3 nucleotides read TGTGCCAGCAGCTTAGTGGGGGGCGCGAGGATAGCTGGGGAGCTGTTTTTT. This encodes CASSLVGGARIAGELFF.